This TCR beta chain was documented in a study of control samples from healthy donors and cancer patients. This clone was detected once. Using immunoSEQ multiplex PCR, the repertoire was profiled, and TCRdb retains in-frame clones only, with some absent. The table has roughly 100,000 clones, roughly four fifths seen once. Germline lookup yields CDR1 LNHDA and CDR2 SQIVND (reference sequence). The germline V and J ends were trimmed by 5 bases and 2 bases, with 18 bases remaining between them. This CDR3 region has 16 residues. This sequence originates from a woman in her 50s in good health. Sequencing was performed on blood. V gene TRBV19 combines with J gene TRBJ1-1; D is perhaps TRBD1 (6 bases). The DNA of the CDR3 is TGTGCCAGTAGTGCCGTTTTTGGACAGCTTAACACTGAAGCTTTCTTT. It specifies CASSAVFGQLNTEAFF.